This T cell receptor (beta chain) was observed in a study of cytomegalovirus exposure and HLA in healthy donors. Study in general: Counted in an early data release were roughly 81 million unique TCRs from HLA-typed donors. Broader study findings: It emerged from a later analysis that several of the most significant clusters appeared to be linked to common viral pathogens.

In regard to this clone: Its specificity is not known.

The V gene lost 4 bases and the J gene lost 4 bases, with 13 bases spanning the gap. There are 14 residues in the CDR3. CDR1 and CDR2 (germline): SNHLY, FYNNEI. Both 60 Vbeta primers and 13 Jbeta primers went into the PCR. Libraries were prepared by immunoSEQ multiplex PCR; TCRdb keeps only in-frame clonotypes and omits some of them. The sample holds approximately 120,000 clones, 60% to 85% seen once. Material: PBMCs. The chain links TRBV2 to TRBJ1-1; a weak D match, TRBD1 (6 bases). This TCR derives from a woman aged 35 to 49 in good health and CMV-seropositive. In DNA form, the CDR3 reads TGTGCCAGCAGTGGGTCCCAGGGGAGCACTGAAGCTTTCTTT. Translating gives CASSGSQGSTEAFF. Full variable domain (remainder filled in from reference TRBV2 and TRBJ1-1): EPEVTQTPSHQVTQMGQEVILRCVPISNHLYFYWYRQILGQKVEFLVSFYNNEISEKSEIFDDQFSVERPDGSNFTLKIRSTKLEDSAMYFCASSGSQGSTEAFFGQGTRLTVV.